The present T cell receptor (beta chain) was sequenced within a study of monozygotic twins with inflammatory bowel disease. TCRdb re-called the 5' RACE reads; every CDR3 protein appears as one record, without DNA. This sample contains around 200,000 distinct CDR3 sequences. This CDR3 has 12 residues. The germline CDR1 and CDR2 sequences are SGHRS and YFSETQ. Input material: blood. The gene calls are TRBV5-1 and TRBJ2-1. The origin of this receptor is a human donor with ulcerative colitis or Crohn's disease, or a healthy co-twin of an affected twin (not recorded which). The CDR3: CASSLATSLQFF.